Presented here are 24 T cell receptor beta chains from one specimen sequenced in a study of blood T cell repertoires in COVID-19. Sequencing was performed with immunoSEQ multiplex PCR; in TCRdb, only in-frame clones are kept and a portion is missing. The sample yields around 46,000 clones, 70% to 90% seen once. Specimen: peripheral blood. These receptors originate from an elderly woman with COVID-19, enrolled during active disease.

This clone was seen a handful of times. The V gene is TRBV3-1 (or the pseudogene TRBV3-2), the J gene TRBJ1-1; 9 bases agree with TRBD1. The CDR3 sequence is 12 residues long. CDR1 is LGHDT, CDR2 YNNKEL, per germline (reference sequence). Unmatched junction bases numbered 5, after V lost 7 bases and J lost 8 bases. The CDR3 loop is CASNSGTGEAFF. In DNA, the CDR3 is TGTGCCAGCAATTCAGGGACAGGGGAAGCTTTCTTT.

The genes are TRBV27 and TRBJ1-5; TRBD1 agrees at 7 bases. J gave up 3 bases and V 6 bases, and 11 bases lay outside the gene matches. Germline V CDR1 and CDR2: MNHEY, SMNVEV (reference sequence). The CDR3 length is 16 residues. The CDR3 sequence: CASRRQGDPYNQPQHF. DNA for the CDR3: TGTGCCAGCAGGCGACAGGGAGACCCTTACAATCAGCCCCAGCATTTT.

The chain recombines TRBV9 with TRBJ1-1; 9 bases agree with TRBD1. The germline CDR1 and CDR2 sequences are SGDLS and YYNGEE. The CDR3 is 15 amino acids. V shed 10 bases, J shed 7 bases, and the junction held 17 bases outside the gene matches. The CDR3 spells CARPTRDRVDYEAFF. DNA for the CDR3: TGTGCCCGCCCAACCCGGGACAGGGTTGATTATGAAGCTTTCTTT.

This rearrangement joins TRBV29-1 to TRBJ2-5; the match to TRBD2 covers 7 bases. After removal of 6 bases from V and 1 base from J, the junction contained 8 bases not matched to a gene. The CDR3 has 14 amino acids. The germline gives CDR1 SQVTM, CDR2 ANQGSEA. CDR3 nucleotides: TGCAGCGTCCCCCAAGGGACTATCCAAGAGACCCAGTACTTC. This sequence encodes CSVPQGTIQETQYF.

The genes are TRBV7-3 and TRBJ1-2, with 10 bases identical to TRBD1. The ends lost 5 bases at V and 4 bases at J; junction bases unmatched: 7. The CDR3 spans 15 residues. The germline V gene has CDR1 SGHTA and CDR2 FQGTGA. In nucleotides, the CDR3 is TGTGCCAGCAGCCAAGACAGGGGGCAAGGCTATGGCTACACCTTC. As protein: CASSQDRGQGYGYTF.

This sequence joins TRBV2 and TRBJ2-2; D unresolved. The CDR3 runs to 13 residues. V shed 2 bases and J shed 6 bases, with 7 bases lying between them. The germline V gene encodes CDR1 SNHLY and CDR2 FYNNEI. The CDR3 bases are TGTGCCAGCAGTGAAATCGAGGCCGGGGAGCTGTTTTTT. Its translation is CASSEIEAGELFF. Full variable domain (missing parts from reference TRBV2 and TRBJ2-2): EPEVTQTPSHQVTQMGQEVILRCVPISNHLYFYWYRQILGQKVEFLVSFYNNEISEKSEIFDDQFSVERPDGSNFTLKIRSTKLEDSAMYFCASSEIEAGELFFGEGSRLTVL.

V gene TRBV18 combines with J gene TRBJ2-3; 8 bases line up with TRBD2. Germline V gene data show CDR1 as KGHSH and CDR2 as LQKENI. V lost 3 bases, J lost 0 bases, and 2 bases stayed unmatched. This CDR3 spans 15 amino acids. CDR3 sequence: CASSPSGTSTDTQYF. The CDR3 nucleotides read TGTGCCAGCTCACCTAGCGGGACTAGCACAGATACGCAGTATTTT.

The chain recombines TRBV7-2 with TRBJ2-3; D unclear. Per germline, CDR1 SGHTA and CDR2 FQGNSA. The germline V and J ends were trimmed by 6 bases and 3 bases, with 7 bases remaining between them. The CDR3 length is 12 residues. CDR3 coding DNA: TGTGCCAGCAGTTTTCGTACAGATACGCAGTATTTT. Translating gives CASSFRTDTQYF.

In this sample, this clone turned up a few times. The chain is built from TRBV28 and TRBJ2-7; D is uncertain. V shed 8 bases and J shed 0 bases, with 8 bases lying between them. CDR1 MDHEN and CDR2 SYDVKM come from the germline V gene. This CDR3 spans 12 amino acids. This CDR3 is CASQFYSYEQYF. The CDR3 bases are TGTGCCAGCCAGTTTTACTCCTACGAGCAGTACTTC.

This clone was found once. The chain couples TRBV6-6 to TRBJ2-5; 9 bases line up with TRBD1. Trimming at V came to 4 bases and at J to 5 bases, leaving 8 bases not matched to a gene. Looked up from germline, CDR1 is MNHNY and CDR2 is SVGAGI (reference sequence). CDR3 length: 15 amino acids. CDR3 sequence: CASSFSGTGHETQYF. As DNA, the CDR3 is TGTGCCAGCAGTTTCTCCGGGACAGGGCACGAGACCCAGTACTTC.

On this clone: The same CDR3 is also encoded by other DNA sequences in this sample. The J gene is TRBJ2-7, the V gene TRBV18; the D gene is possibly TRBD1 (6 bases). Trimming shortened V by 3 bases and J by 2 bases, and 11 bases separated the two germline ends. The germline gives CDR1 KGHSH, CDR2 LQKENI. CDR3 length equals 14 residues. This chain's CDR3 is CASSPLGQTYEQYF. CDR3 nucleotides: TGTGCCAGCTCACCCCTAGGACAGACCTACGAGCAGTACTTC.

The V gene is TRBV2, the J gene TRBJ2-1; tentative D call: TRBD2 (6 bases). Trimming left V 3 bases short and J 2 bases short, with 8 bases between. This CDR3 has 14 residues. Germline loops: CDR1 SNHLY, CDR2 FYNNEI. In nucleotides, the CDR3 is TGTGCCAGCAGTGAGCGGGGTACCTACAATGAGCAGTTCTTC. It yields the protein CASSERGTYNEQFF.

This clone was seen once. J is TRBJ2-5 and V is TRBV28, with TRBD2 matching 12 bases. The CDR3 totals 15 residues. Germline trimming cut 6 bases from V and 7 bases from J; bases unmatched to any gene: 9. CDR1 MDHEN and CDR2 SYDVKM come from the germline V gene. CDR3 coding DNA: TGTGCCAGCAGACGGACTAGCGGGGAAAAAGGGACCCAGTACTTC. It codes for CASRRTSGEKGTQYF. Full variable domain (outside the CDR3, taken from reference TRBV28 and TRBJ2-5): DVKVTQSSRYLVKRTGEKVFLECVQDMDHENMFWYRQDPGLGLRLIYFSYDVKMKEKGDIPEGYSVSREKKERFSLILESASTNQTSMYLCASRRTSGEKGTQYFGPGTRLLVL.

The gene calls are TRBV28 and TRBJ2-3, with 8 bases that match TRBD2. CDR3 size: 16 residues. V lost 6 bases to trimming and J lost 4 bases; unmatched junction nucleotides: 12. Germline CDR1 reads MDHEN; CDR2 reads SYDVKM. The CDR3 loop reads CASSPGGAGGPDTQYF. CDR3 nucleotides: TGTGCCAGCAGCCCCGGGGGGGCGGGAGGCCCAGATACGCAGTATTTT.

The V and J genes are TRBV5-1 and TRBJ1-2; unclear D gene. The CDR3 contains 18 residues. Per the germline V gene, CDR1 is SGHRS and CDR2 is YFSETQ. Trimming cost V 0 bases and J 5 bases, with 23 bases left between them. DNA for the CDR3: TGCGCCAGCAGCTTGGACCTACAAAGGAGGACCAAGATGTATGGCTACACCTTC. Translated, it gives CASSLDLQRRTKMYGYTF.

The V call is TRBV3-1 (or the pseudogene TRBV3-2), the J call TRBJ1-6; D unclear. With 2 bases removed from V and 2 bases from J, the gap between germline ends came to 10 bases. The CDR3 is 16 amino acids. Germline assignment: CDR1 LGHDT and CDR2 YNNKEL (reference sequence). The CDR3 coding sequence is TGTGCCAGCAGCCAAACAAACGGAGCCTATAATTCACCCCTCCACTTT. Its protein is CASSQTNGAYNSPLHF.

The CDR3: CASSLAGGGGNQPQHF. For the CDR3, the DNA is TGTGCCAGCAGCTTGGCGGGAGGGGGAGGCAATCAGCCCCAGCATTTT. The chain joins TRBV5-4 to TRBJ1-5, with D maybe TRBD1 (6 bases). Germline CDR1 and CDR2: SGHNT and YYREEE (reference sequence). The V end was cut by 0 bases, the J end by 2 bases, with 12 bases between. This CDR3 spans 16 amino acids.

The chain recombines TRBV11-2 with TRBJ2-5; perhaps TRBD2 as D (6 bases). The CDR3 spans 12 residues. With 7 bases removed from V and 4 bases from J, the gap between germline ends came to 10 bases. Germline CDR1 and CDR2: SGHAT and FQNNGV. In DNA, the CDR3 is TGTGCCAGCACCCAGGGAGGAGAGACCCAGTACTTC. It encodes CASTQGGETQYF.

The V and J genes are TRBV4-1 and TRBJ1-2, with a weak D call TRBD1 (6 bases). The CDR3 has 15 residues. CDR1 is MGHRA and CDR2 is YSYEKL in the germline V gene. V was shortened by 4 bases and J by 5 bases, with 17 bases between the two germline ends. CDR3 DNA sequence: TGCGCCAGCAGCCCGCGGGTGGGGGCAAGTTATGGCTACACCTTC. It translates to CASSPRVGASYGYTF.

CDR3 in amino acids: CASSTRTDTNEKLFF. CDR3 DNA: TGTGCCAGTAGTACAAGGACAGACACCAATGAAAAACTGTTTTTT. J is TRBJ1-4 and V is TRBV19; tentative D call: TRBD1 (6 bases). Per the germline V gene, CDR1 is LNHDA and CDR2 is SQIVND (reference sequence). Trimming shortened V by 4 bases and J by 5 bases, and 14 bases separated the two germline ends. The CDR3 runs to 15 residues. The entire variable domain, with the rest obtained from reference TRBV19 and TRBJ1-4, is as follows: DGGITQSPKYLFRKEGQNVTLSCEQNLNHDAMYWYRQDPGQGLRLIYYSQIVNDFQKGDIAEGYSVSREKKESFPLTVTSAQKNPTAFYLCASSTRTDTNEKLFFGSGTQLSVL.

The chain uses TRBV7-6 and TRBJ1-5; 11 nucleotides agree with TRBD1. Germline V lookup: CDR1 SGHVS, CDR2 FNYEAQ. The V gene end was trimmed by 2 bases and the J gene end by 0 bases; junction bases not matched to a gene: 9. This CDR3 spans 19 amino acids. The CDR3, as DNA: TGTGCCAGCAGCTTAAGGCGGACAGGGGGCTCCTATAGCAATCAGCCCCAGCATTTT. Its translation is CASSLRRTGGSYSNQPQHF.

The chain uses TRBV7-3 and TRBJ1-6; possible D gene TRBD1, 5 bases. CDR3 size: 15 residues. V was clipped by 3 bases and J by 8 bases, with 14 bases between them. Germline V gene lookup returns CDR1 SGHTA and CDR2 FQGTGA. The CDR3 nucleotides are TGTGCCAGCAGCTTTCGGATCCAGGGTGATTCACCCCTCCACTTT. This sequence encodes CASSFRIQGDSPLHF.

The CDR3 DNA reads TGCGCCAGCAGCCAATTAATCCGGGACAGGGGGGACTACGAGCAGTACTTC. Its translation: CASSQLIRDRGDYEQYF. This rearrangement joins TRBV4-1 to TRBJ2-7; 11 bases fit TRBD1. Trimming removed 2 bases from V and 3 bases from J; junction bases left unmatched: 9. The CDR3 spans 17 residues. Germline CDR1 is MGHRA and CDR2 is YSYEKL.

By share of the sample, this clone is medium-sized. The chain uses TRBV7-2 and TRBJ2-7, with 7 bases lining up with TRBD1. V lost 2 bases, J lost 2 bases, and 6 bases stayed unmatched. The germline V gene has CDR1 SGHTA and CDR2 FQGNSA. CDR3 length: 15 amino acids. The chain's CDR3 is CASSLFRDRAYEQYF. Here the CDR3 DNA reads TGTGCCAGCAGCTTATTTAGGGACAGAGCCTACGAGCAGTACTTC.